The T cell receptor beta chain under discussion was sequenced for a study of CD8 T cells in Susac syndrome (dated by TCRdb to the late 2010s). In terms of the full investigation: Repertoire sequencing was used to test whether CD8+ T cell activation and differentiation in Susac syndrome was antigen driven. The study at large found these results: The number of individuals in the TCR sequencing and HLA analysis was recognized as being relatively small.

This clonotype appeared a single time. The target of this receptor is not known. The record has no base qualities; no much larger clone is one base away. On its own, one read is weak support. RNA was extracted with the RNeasy kit and 0.5 to 1 ug was reverse transcribed using random hexamers. The immunoSEQ multiplex PCR assay, covering 54 Vbeta and 13 Jbeta segments, was used to amplify TCR beta CDR3 regions. PCR amplification bias was corrected using a synthetic template baseline for primer optimization and computational correction. Per the source publication's procedure: Reads were assigned to V, D and J genes according to IMGT and analyzed in immunoSEQ Analyzer, with only productive sequences retained. Clonality was computed as one minus Shannon entropy normalized by log2 of the number of productive unique sequences. Public and private clones were assessed among the 100 most prevalent clones of each patient and control. Susac-specific clones were defined as absent from healthy and MS cohorts, around 980 published viral clones and other ImmuneACCESS disease sequences. TCRdb reprocessing: public reads trimmed at Q25 with fastp, clones called with MiXCR, in-frame beta chains kept. Identical CDR3 protein sequences are pooled into one entry, listed with their most common genes and DNA. The V and J calls shown here were made by TCRdb, not taken from the authors' results. The sample table holds under 250,000 distinct CDR3 sequences, of which 93% were seen once. The ten top clones hold 0.06% to 0.08% of the sample.

Peripheral blood CD8+ and CD4+ T cells from healthy donors, Susac syndrome patients and multiple sclerosis patients were profiled by high-throughput TCR beta sequencing. The multiple sclerosis controls were treatment-naive patients who had stable or active relapsing-remitting disease and met the revised McDonald criteria. CD8+ TEMRA cells were enriched by FACS, while bulk CD8+ and CD4+ T cells were purified by magnetic negative isolation. Blood was drawn into EDTA tubes, processed within 24 hours, and PBMCs were isolated by density gradient centrifugation. PBMCs destined for TCR sequencing were cryopreserved in liquid nitrogen and later thawed in a 37 °C water bath. Purity of sorted or isolated CD4+, CD8+ and CD8+ TEMRA cells was at least 90%. Sequenced sample: CD4+ T cells from PBMCs. The receptor was isolated from a human donor with multiple sclerosis.

The CDR3 protein sequence reads: CASSSRQPQHF. The bases read TGTGCCAGCAGTTCCCGGCAGCCCCAGCATTTT. The chain links TRBV28 with TRBJ1-5; a confident D gene designation cannot be given. Including the terminal cysteine and phenylalanine, the CDR3 comprises 11 residues. Only the CDR3 part of the read is kept: 33 bases, read in frame from the first base. The junction carries 5 bases between V and J, which are trimmed by 4 bases and 7 bases respectively. CDR1 and CDR2, per the germline V gene, are MDHEN and SYDVKM.